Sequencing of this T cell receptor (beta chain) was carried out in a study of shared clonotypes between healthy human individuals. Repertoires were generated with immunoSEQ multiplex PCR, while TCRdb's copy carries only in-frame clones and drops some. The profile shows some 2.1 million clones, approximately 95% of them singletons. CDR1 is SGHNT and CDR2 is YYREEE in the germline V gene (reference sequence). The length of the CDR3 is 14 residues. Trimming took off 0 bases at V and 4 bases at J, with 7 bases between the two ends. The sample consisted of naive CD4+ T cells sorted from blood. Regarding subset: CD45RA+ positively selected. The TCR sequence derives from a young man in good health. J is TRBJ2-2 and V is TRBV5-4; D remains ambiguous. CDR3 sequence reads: CASSLAGFTGELFF. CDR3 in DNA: TGTGCCAGCAGCTTGGCAGGTTTCACCGGGGAGCTGTTTTTT.